The source of this TCR beta chain is a study of T cells in Graves' hyperthyroidism and ophthalmopathy. Notes on the study in general: Most thyroid-expanded clonotypes above 0.001 were also found in blood.

Comment on this clonotype: Its target is not known.

The CDR3 extends over 15 amino acids. From germline, CDR1 is DFQATT and CDR2 SNEGSKA (reference sequence). Trimming left V 0 bases short and J 10 bases short, with 21 bases between. RNA transcripts served as the template for amplifying TCR beta CDR3 regions. An initial round of RT-PCR targeting the TCR CDR3 relied on the HTBI primer set. TCRdb itself ran the multiplex PCR reads through MiXCR, one entry per CDR3 protein. This table has approximately 210,000 distinct CDR3 sequences, roughly a sixth appearing once. Those with hyperthyroidism were 18 to 65 years old, newly diagnosed, and ill for under 2 months. Thyroid ultrasound, orbital computed tomography, clinical symptoms, and serum thyroxine and TRAb underpinned diagnoses. Isolation of PBMCs was performed on 8.5 to 10 ml fresh peripheral blood.

The TCR originated in a man aged 45 to 65 with Graves' hyperthyroidism. The specimen sequenced was blood. The V gene is TRBV20-1, the J gene TRBJ1-1; weak D call: TRBD1 (6 bases). This CDR3 is CSAREIRSRGRVAFF. The CDR3 DNA reads as TGCAGTGCTAGAGAGATCAGGTCTCGGGGGCGCGTAGCTTTCTTT.